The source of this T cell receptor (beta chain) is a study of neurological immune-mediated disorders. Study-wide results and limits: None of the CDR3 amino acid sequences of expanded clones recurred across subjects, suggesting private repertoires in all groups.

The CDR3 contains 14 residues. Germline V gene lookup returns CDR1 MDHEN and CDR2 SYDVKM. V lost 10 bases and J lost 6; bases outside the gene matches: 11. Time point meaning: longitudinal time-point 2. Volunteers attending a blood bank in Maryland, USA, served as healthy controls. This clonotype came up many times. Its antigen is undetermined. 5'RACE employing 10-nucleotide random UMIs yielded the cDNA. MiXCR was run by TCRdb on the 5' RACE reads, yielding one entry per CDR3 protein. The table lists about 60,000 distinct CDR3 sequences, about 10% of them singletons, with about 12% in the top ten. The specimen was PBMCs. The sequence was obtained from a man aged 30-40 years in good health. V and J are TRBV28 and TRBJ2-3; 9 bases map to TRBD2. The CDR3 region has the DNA TGTGCCACCCTCCTAATAGCGGGAGCTGATACGCAGTATTTT. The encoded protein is CATLLIAGADTQYF.